This T cell receptor (beta chain) is drawn from a study of shared clonotypes between healthy human individuals. Note on this clone: Antigen: not known.

General study findings and limits: It was expected that sequencing depth would affect clonotype sharing among donors.

Here immunoSEQ multiplex PCR was the method, and the copy in TCRdb shows in-frame clones only, minus some. The sample holds 1.5 million to 1.9 million clones, 95% to 99% seen once. Germline V gene lookup returns CDR1 SGHTA and CDR2 FQGNSA. Trimming took off 4 bases at V and 8 bases at J, with 19 bases between the two ends. The CDR3 spans 15 residues. V and J are TRBV7-2 and TRBJ2-3; a weak D match, TRBD2 (7 bases). The TCR was taken from a man aged 25 to 40 in good health. What was sequenced was naive CD4+ T cells sorted from blood. Subset specified: CD45RA+ positively selected. CDR3 region: CASSSIPRGGGTQYF. The CDR3 DNA sequence: TGTGCCAGCAGCTCGATCCCTAGGGGGGGCGGTACGCAGTATTTT.